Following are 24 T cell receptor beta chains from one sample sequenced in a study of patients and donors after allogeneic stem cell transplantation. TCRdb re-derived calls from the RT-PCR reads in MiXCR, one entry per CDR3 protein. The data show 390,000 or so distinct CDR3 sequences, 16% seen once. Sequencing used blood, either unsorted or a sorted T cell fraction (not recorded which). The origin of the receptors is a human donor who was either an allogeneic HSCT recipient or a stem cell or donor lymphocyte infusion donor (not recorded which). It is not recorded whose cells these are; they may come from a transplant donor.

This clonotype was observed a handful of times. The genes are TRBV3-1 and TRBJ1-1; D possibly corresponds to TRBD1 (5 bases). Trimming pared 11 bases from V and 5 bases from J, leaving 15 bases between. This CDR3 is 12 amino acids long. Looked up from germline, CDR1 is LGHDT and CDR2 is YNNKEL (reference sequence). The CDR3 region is CAVEAGETEAFF. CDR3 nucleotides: TGTGCCGTAGAGGCGGGGGAGACTGAAGCTTTCTTT.

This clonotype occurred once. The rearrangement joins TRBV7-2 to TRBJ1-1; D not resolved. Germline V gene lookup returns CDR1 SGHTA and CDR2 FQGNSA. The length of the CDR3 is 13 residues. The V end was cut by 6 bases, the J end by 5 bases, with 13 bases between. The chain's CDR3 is CASSRRRLTEAFF. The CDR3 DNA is TGTGCCAGCAGTCGACGTCGCCTTACTGAAGCTTTCTTT.

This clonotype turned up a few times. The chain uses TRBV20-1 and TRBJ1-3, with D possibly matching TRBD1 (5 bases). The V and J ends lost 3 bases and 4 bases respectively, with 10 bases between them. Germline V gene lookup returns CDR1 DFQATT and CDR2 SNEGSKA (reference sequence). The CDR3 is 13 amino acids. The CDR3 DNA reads TGCAGTGCTAGTAGCAGGGCCGGAAACACCATATATTTT. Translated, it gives CSASSRAGNTIYF.

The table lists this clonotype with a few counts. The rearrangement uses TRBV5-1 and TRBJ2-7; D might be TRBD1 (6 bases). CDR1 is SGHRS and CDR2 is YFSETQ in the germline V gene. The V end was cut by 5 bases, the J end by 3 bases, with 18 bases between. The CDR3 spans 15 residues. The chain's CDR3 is CASRPNTGPSYEQYF. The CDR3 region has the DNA TGCGCCAGCAGACCTAACACAGGGCCCAGCTACGAGCAGTACTTC.

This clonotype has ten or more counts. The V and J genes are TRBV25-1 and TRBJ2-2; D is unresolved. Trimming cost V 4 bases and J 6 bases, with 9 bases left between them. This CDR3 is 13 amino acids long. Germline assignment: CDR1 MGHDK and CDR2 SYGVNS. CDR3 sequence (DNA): TGTGCCAGCAGTGGTATAGGGCCCGGGGAGCTGTTTTTT. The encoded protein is CASSGIGPGELFF.

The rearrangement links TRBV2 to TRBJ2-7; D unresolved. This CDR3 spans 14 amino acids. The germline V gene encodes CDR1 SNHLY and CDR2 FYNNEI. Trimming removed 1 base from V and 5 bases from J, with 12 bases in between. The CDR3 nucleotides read TGTGCCAGCAGTGAAGGAGGTCCCGGTGACGAGCAGTACTTC. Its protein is CASSEGGPGDEQYF.

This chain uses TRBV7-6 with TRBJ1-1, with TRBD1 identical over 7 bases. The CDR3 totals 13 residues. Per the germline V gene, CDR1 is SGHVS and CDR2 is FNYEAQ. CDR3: CAVSQGTNTEAFF. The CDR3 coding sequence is TGTGCGGTCTCACAGGGGACAAACACTGAAGCTTTCTTT.

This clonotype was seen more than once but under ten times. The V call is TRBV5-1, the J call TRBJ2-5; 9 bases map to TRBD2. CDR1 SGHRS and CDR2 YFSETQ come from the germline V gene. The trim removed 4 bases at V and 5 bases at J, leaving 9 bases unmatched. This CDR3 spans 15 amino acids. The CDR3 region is CASSKGGRAGETQYF. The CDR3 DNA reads TGCGCCAGCAGCAAAGGCGGGAGGGCCGGTGAGACCCAGTACTTC. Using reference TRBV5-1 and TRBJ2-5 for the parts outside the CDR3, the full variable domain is KAGVTQTPRYLIKTRGQQVTLSCSPISGHRSVSWYQQTPGQGLQFLFEYFSETQRNKGNFPGRFSGRQFSNSRSEMNVSTLELGDSALYLCASSKGGRAGETQYFGPGTRLLVL.

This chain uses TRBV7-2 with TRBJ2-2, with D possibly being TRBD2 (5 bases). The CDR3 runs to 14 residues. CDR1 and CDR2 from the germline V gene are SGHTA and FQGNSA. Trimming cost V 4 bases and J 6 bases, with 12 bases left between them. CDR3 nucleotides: TGTGCCAGCAGCTCCCGCGGCGGGTCCGGGGAGCTGTTTTTT. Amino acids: CASSSRGGSGELFF.

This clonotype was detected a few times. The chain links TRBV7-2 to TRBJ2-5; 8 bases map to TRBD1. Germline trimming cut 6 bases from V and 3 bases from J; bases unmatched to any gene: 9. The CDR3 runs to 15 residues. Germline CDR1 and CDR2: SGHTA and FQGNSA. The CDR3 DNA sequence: TGTGCCAGCAGACCCCGGGACAGGTTTAAAGAGACCCAGTACTTC. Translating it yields CASRPRDRFKETQYF.

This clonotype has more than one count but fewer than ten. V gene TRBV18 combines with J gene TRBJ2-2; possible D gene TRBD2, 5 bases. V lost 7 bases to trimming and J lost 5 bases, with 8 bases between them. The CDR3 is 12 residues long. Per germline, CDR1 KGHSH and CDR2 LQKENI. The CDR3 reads CASFGLTGELFF. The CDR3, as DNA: TGTGCCAGCTTCGGACTTACCGGGGAGCTGTTTTTT. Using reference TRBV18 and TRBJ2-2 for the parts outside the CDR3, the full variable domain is NAGVMQNPRHLVRRRGQEARLRCSPMKGHSHVYWYRQLPEEGLKFMVYLQKENIIDESGMPKERFSAEFPKEGPSILRIQQVVRGDSAAYFCASFGLTGELFFGEGSRLTVL.

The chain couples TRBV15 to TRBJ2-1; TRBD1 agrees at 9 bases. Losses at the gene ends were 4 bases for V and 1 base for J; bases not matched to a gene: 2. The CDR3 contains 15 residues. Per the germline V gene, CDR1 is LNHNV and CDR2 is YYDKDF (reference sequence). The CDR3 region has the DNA TGTGCCACCAGCAAGGGACAGGGATCCTACAATGAGCAGTTCTTC. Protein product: CATSKGQGSYNEQFF.

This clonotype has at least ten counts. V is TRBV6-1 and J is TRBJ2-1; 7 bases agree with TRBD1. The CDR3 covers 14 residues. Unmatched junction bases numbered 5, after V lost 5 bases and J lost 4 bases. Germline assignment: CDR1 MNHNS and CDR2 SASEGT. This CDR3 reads CASSRGGLYNEQFF. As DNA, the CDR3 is TGTGCCAGCAGTCGAGGGGGCTTGTACAATGAGCAGTTCTTC.

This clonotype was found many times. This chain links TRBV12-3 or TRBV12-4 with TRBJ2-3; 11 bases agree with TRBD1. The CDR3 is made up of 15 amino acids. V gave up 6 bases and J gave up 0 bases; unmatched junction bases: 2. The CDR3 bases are TGTGCCAGCAGCCGGACAGGGGGCAGCACAGATACGCAGTATTTT. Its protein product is CASSRTGGSTDTQYF.

CDR3 in amino acids: CASSPDGGPEAFF. CDR3 sequence (DNA): TGCGCCAGCAGCCCCGATGGGGGCCCTGAAGCTTTCTTT. The V and J genes are TRBV4-3 and TRBJ1-1; D may be TRBD1 (6 bases). Germline loops: CDR1 LGHNA, CDR2 YSLEER. CDR3 size: 13 residues. V lost 4 bases to trimming and J lost 6 bases, with 12 bases between them.

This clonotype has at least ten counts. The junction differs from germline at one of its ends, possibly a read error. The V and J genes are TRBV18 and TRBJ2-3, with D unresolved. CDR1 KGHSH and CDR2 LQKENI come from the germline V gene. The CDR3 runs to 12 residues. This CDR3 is CASSPTTDTQYF. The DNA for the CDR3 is TGCGCCAGCAGTCCGACAACAGATACGCAGTATTTT.

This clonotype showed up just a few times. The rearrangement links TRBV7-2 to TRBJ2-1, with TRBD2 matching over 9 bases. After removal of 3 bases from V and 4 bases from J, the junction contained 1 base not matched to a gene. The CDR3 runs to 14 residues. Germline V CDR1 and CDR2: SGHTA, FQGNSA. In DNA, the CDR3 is TGTGCCAGCAGCTTTGCGGGGGGGTACAATGAGCAGTTCTTC. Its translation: CASSFAGGYNEQFF.

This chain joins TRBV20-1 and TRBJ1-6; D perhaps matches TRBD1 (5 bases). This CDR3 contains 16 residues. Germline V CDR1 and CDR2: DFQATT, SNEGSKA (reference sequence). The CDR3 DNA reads TGCAGCATTGCCACGGCAGGGAGAGGGGATAATTCACCCCTCCACTTT. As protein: CSIATAGRGDNSPLHF.

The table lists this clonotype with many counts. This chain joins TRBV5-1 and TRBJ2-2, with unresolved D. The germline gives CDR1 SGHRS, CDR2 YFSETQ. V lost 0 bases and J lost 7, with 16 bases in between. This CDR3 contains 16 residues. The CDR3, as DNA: TGCGCCAGCAGCTTGGGACTCGATGGTGGTAGCGGGGAGCTGTTTTTT. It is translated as CASSLGLDGGSGELFF.

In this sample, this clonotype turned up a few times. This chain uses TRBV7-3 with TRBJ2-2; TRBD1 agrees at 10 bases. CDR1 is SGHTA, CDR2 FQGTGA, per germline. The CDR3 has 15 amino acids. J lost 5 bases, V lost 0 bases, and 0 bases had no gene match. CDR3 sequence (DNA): TGTGCCAGCAGCTTAACGGGACAGGGGACCGGGGAGCTGTTTTTT. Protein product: CASSLTGQGTGELFF.

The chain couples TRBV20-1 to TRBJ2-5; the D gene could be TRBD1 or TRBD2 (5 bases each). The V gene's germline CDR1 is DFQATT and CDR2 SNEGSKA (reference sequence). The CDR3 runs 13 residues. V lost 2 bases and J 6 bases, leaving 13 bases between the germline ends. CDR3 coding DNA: TGCAGTGCTAGACTGGCAGGGAGTCAGACCCAGTACTTC. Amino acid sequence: CSARLAGSQTQYF.

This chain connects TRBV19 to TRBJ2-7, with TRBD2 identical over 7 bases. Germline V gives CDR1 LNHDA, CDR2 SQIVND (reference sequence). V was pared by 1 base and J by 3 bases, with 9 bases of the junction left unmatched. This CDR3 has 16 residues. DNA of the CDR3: TGTGCCAGTAGTATAGTCTGGCGGGAGTATGGCTACGAGCAGTACTTC. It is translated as CASSIVWREYGYEQYF.

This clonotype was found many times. CDR3 coding DNA: TGTGCCAGCAGTTTAGGTCTCTCCTACGAGCAGTACTTC. It specifies CASSLGLSYEQYF. V usage is TRBV28 and J usage is TRBJ2-7; D is undetermined. The CDR3 is 13 residues long. V was pared by 2 bases and J by 0 bases, with 5 bases between. Germline V gene sequence: CDR1 MDHEN, CDR2 SYDVKM.

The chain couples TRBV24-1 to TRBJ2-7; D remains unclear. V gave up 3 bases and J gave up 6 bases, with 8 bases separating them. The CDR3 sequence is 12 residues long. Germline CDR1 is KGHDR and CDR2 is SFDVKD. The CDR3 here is CATSDGMGEQYF. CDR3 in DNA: TGTGCCACCAGTGATGGAATGGGCGAGCAGTACTTC.